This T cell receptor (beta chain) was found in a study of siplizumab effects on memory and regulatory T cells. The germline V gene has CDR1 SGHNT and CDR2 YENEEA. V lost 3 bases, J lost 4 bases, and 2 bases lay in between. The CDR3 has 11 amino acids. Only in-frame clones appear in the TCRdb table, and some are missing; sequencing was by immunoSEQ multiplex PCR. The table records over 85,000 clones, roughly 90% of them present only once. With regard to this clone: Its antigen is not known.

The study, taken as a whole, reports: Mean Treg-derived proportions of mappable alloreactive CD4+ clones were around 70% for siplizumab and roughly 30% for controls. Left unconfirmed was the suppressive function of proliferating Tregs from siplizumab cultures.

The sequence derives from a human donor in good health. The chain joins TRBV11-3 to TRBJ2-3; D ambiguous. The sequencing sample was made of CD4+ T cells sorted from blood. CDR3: CASSFSDTQYF. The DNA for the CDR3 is TGTGCCAGCAGCTTTTCAGATACGCAGTATTTT.